These T cell receptor beta chains were read from a single sample in a study of shared clonotypes between healthy human individuals. Here immunoSEQ multiplex PCR was the method, and the copy in TCRdb shows in-frame clones only, minus some. The table records approximately 2,200,000 clones, approximately 94% of them present only once. The sequenced material came from naive CD8+ T cells from PBMCs. The receptors derive from a man between 18 and 35 years old in good health. Some clones in this sample may be carry-over from other donors' samples. The CDR3 runs from the conserved cysteine through the conserved F or W. The D gene is left open where the match is weak. Where a row states a size, it is once, few, many or the class of an expanded clone; other rows omit it.

clone size	V gene	D gene	J gene	CDR3 protein	CDR3 DNA
NA	TRBV27	TRBD2	TRBJ2-5	CASRPTSGPTGETQYF	TGTGCCAGCAGACCCACTAGCGGTCCGACGGGGGAGACCCAGTACTTC
once	TRBV5-8	NA	TRBJ2-5	CASSLVNTQETQYF	TGTGCCAGCAGCTTGGTGAATACCCAAGAGACCCAGTACTTC
NA	TRBV11-3	TRBD2	TRBJ2-1	CASSLDSGRAFYNEQFF	TGTGCCAGCAGCTTAGATAGCGGGAGGGCCTTTTACAATGAGCAGTTCTTC
NA	TRBV28	NA	TRBJ2-2	CASSFFLVNTGELFF	TGTGCCAGCAGTTTTTTTCTTGTGAACACCGGGGAGCTGTTTTTT
once	TRBV4-3	TRBD1	TRBJ1-1	CASSQVTGGPWPEAFF	TGCGCCAGCAGCCAAGTCACAGGGGGCCCCTGGCCTGAAGCTTTCTTT
NA	TRBV11-2	NA	TRBJ2-7	CASSLGPGFEQYF	TGTGCCAGCAGCTTAGGCCCGGGATTCGAGCAGTACTTC
NA	TRBV5-1	TRBD2	TRBJ2-1	CASSFGGGPPYNEQFF	TGCGCCAGCAGCTTCGGGGGAGGGCCCCCCTACAATGAGCAGTTCTTC
NA	TRBV5-6	NA	TRBJ2-1	CASSLEPAARADEQFF	TGTGCCAGCAGCTTGGAGCCGGCGGCCAGGGCCGATGAGCAGTTCTTC
once	TRBV7-2	NA	TRBJ2-1	CASSDGNGIFQEQFF	TGTGCCAGCAGCGACGGAAACGGGATATTTCAGGAGCAGTTCTTC
NA	TRBV6-5	TRBD2	TRBJ2-2	CASSLGGTGELFF	TGTGCCAGCAGTCTGGGGGGGACCGGGGAGCTGTTTTTT
NA	TRBV27	NA	TRBJ2-7	CASSSRDAIYEQYF	TGTGCCAGCAGTTCCCGGGACGCGATCTACGAGCAGTACTTC
NA	TRBV27	NA	TRBJ2-3	CAILLRGRVTDTQYF	TGTGCCATTTTGTTAAGGGGTCGGGTCACAGATACGCAGTATTTT
NA	TRBV5-5	NA	TRBJ2-5	CASSLAGPGETQYF	TGTGCCAGCAGCTTGGCAGGGCCTGGGGAGACCCAGTACTTC
NA	TRBV9	NA	TRBJ1-5	CASSEGDNQPQHF	TGTGCCAGCAGCGAAGGCGACAATCAGCCCCAGCATTTT
NA	TRBV14	NA	TRBJ1-2	CASSQDRGFYTNYGYTF	TGTGCCAGCAGCCAGGATCGGGGGTTCTATACTAACTATGGCTACACCTTC
NA	TRBV7-9	TRBD2	TRBJ2-7	CASSNGGVYEQYF	TGTGCCAGCAGCAATGGGGGGGTCTACGAGCAGTACTTC
NA	TRBV13	TRBD2	TRBJ2-7	CASSILASYEQYF	TGTGCCAGCAGCATACTAGCGTCCTACGAGCAGTACTTC
NA	TRBV27	TRBD1	TRBJ2-1	CASSTLGGQGVREQFF	TGTGCCAGCAGTACTCTGGGGGGACAGGGGGTAAGGGAGCAGTTCTTC
NA	TRBV5-8	NA	TRBJ1-1	CASSLGYRNTEAFF	TGTGCCAGCAGCTTGGGTTACAGGAACACTGAAGCTTTCTTT
NA	TRBV28	NA	TRBJ2-7	CASSGRGYPNSYEQYF	TGTGCCAGCAGTGGACGCGGTTATCCAAATTCCTACGAGCAGTACTTC
NA	TRBV18	TRBD1	TRBJ2-5	CASSPPKGQGFEETQYF	TGTGCCAGCTCACCACCTAAAGGACAGGGTTTCGAAGAGACCCAGTACTTC
NA	TRBV2	NA	TRBJ2-7	CASTGVEQYF	TGTGCCAGCACCGGGGTCGAGCAGTACTTC
NA	TRBV7-3	NA	TRBJ2-5	CASSLTGQKETQYF	TGTGCCAGCAGCTTAACTGGACAAAAAGAGACCCAGTACTTC
NA	TRBV11-2	NA	TRBJ1-2	CASSSYRAQGLVDYGYTF	TGTGCCAGCAGCTCCTATAGGGCACAGGGACTAGTCGACTATGGCTACACCTTC
NA	TRBV18	TRBD1	TRBJ2-7	CASGTPGQAVIRTYEQYF	TGTGCCAGCGGGACCCCGGGACAGGCCGTCATTAGGACCTACGAGCAGTACTTC
NA	TRBV5-1	TRBD2	TRBJ2-7	CASSLATTSGSYEQYF	TGCGCCAGCAGCTTGGCCACGACTAGCGGCTCCTACGAGCAGTACTTC
NA	TRBV9	NA	TRBJ2-7	CASSATGAYEQYF	TGTGCCAGCAGCGCCACCGGTGCCTACGAGCAGTACTTC
NA	TRBV27	NA	TRBJ2-5	CASSQGGLGGRETQYF	TGTGCCAGCAGTCAGGGAGGACTGGGGGGTCGGGAGACCCAGTACTTC
NA	TRBV9	NA	TRBJ2-2	CASSDRAGQNTGELFF	TGTGCCAGCAGCGACCGAGCCGGGCAAAACACCGGGGAGCTGTTTTTT
NA	TRBV9	TRBD1	TRBJ2-1	CASSVAGTGNNEQFF	TGTGCCAGCAGCGTAGCAGGGACAGGAAACAATGAGCAGTTCTTC
NA	TRBV18	NA	TRBJ1-5	CASSPRVGSNQPQHF	TGTGCCAGCTCACCCCGGGTTGGCAGCAATCAGCCCCAGCATTTC
NA	TRBV19	TRBD1	TRBJ2-2	CASREDREGSIGGELFF	TGTGCCAGTAGGGAAGACAGGGAAGGATCCATCGGCGGGGAGCTGTTTTTT
few	TRBV9	NA	TRBJ2-2	CASSVTIPTGELFF	TGTGCCAGCAGCGTGACTATTCCCACCGGGGAGCTGTTTTTT
NA	TRBV11-2	TRBD1	TRBJ2-7	CASSLEAVLVGQGSEQYF	TGTGCCAGCAGCTTAGAGGCGGTTTTAGTGGGACAGGGGAGCGAGCAGTACTTC
NA	TRBV5-5	TRBD1	TRBJ2-7	CASSWSGTGTYEQYF	TGTGCCAGCAGCTGGTCCGGGACAGGGACCTACGAGCAGTACTTC
NA	TRBV6-1	TRBD1	TRBJ1-2	CASSGQGAGYGYTF	TGTGCCAGCAGTGGACAGGGGGCCGGATATGGCTACACCTTC
NA	TRBV28	NA	TRBJ2-7	CASSYRTGYEQYF	TGTGCCAGCAGTTACCGGACGGGCTACGAGCAGTACTTC
NA	TRBV5-8	NA	TRBJ1-5	CASSNGDIDNQPQHF	TGTGCCAGCAGCAACGGGGATATAGACAATCAGCCCCAGCATTTT
NA	TRBV7-8	TRBD2	TRBJ2-5	CASSLGTSGTLLWETQYF	TGTGCCAGCAGCTTGGGGACTAGCGGGACGCTGCTTTGGGAGACCCAGTACTTC
NA	TRBV4-1	TRBD1	TRBJ2-5	CASSHPNSGQGLETQYF	TGCGCCAGCAGCCACCCCAACTCGGGACAGGGTTTGGAGACCCAGTACTTC